These 19 T cell receptor beta chains came from one sample sequenced in a study of shared T cell receptors in the human thymus. Sequencing used immunoSEQ multiplex PCR; TCRdb keeps in-frame clones, though not all of them. The sample has almost 550,000 clones, approximately 80% seen once. The same sample was also studied in work on human thymus T cells.

The sequenced material came from thymocytes. The origin of the receptors is a boy younger than two with a congenital heart defect.

V and J are TRBV4-2 and TRBJ2-4; 7 bases align to TRBD1. Germline V CDR1 and CDR2: LGHNA, YNFKEQ. Trimming removed 1 base from V and 7 bases from J; junction bases left unmatched: 4. There are 14 residues in the CDR3. The DNA for the CDR3 is TGTGCCAGCAGCCAAGGGACAGGAATGAACATTCAGTACTTC. Translated: CASSQGTGMNIQYF.

Only one count was recorded for this clone. The V call is TRBV15, the J call TRBJ2-7; weak D call: TRBD1 (5 bases). The germline V gene has CDR1 LNHNV and CDR2 YYDKDF (reference sequence). The CDR3 loop spans 14 amino acids. Trimming took 5 bases from V and 6 from J, leaving 17 bases between them. CDR3 sequence (DNA): TGTGCCACCAGCGAGAACCTCAGGGTTTGCGAGCAGTACTTC. This gives the protein CATSENLRVCEQYF.

V is TRBV28 and J is TRBJ2-5; 7 positions agree with TRBD1. With 0 bases clipped from V and 5 bases from J, the junction kept 6 bases outside the gene matches. The CDR3 runs 15 residues. The germline V gene has CDR1 MDHEN and CDR2 SYDVKM. The chain's CDR3 is CASSLWRGGEETQYF. CDR3 DNA: TGTGCCAGCAGTTTATGGAGAGGGGGCGAGGAGACCCAGTACTTC. The full variable domain, completed using reference TRBV28 and TRBJ2-5, is DVKVTQSSRYLVKRTGEKVFLECVQDMDHENMFWYRQDPGLGLRLIYFSYDVKMKEKGDIPEGYSVSREKKERFSLILESASTNQTSMYLCASSLWRGGEETQYFGPGTRLLVL.

The chain joins TRBV18 to TRBJ2-7; 7 nucleotides agree with TRBD1. The CDR3 has 14 residues. Germline CDR1 reads KGHSH; CDR2 reads LQKENI. J lost 3 bases, V lost 3 bases, and 5 bases had no gene match. CDR3 coding DNA: TGTGCCAGCTCACCCGGGACAGCCCACTACGAGCAGTACTTC. Translating it yields CASSPGTAHYEQYF.

V usage is TRBV29-1 and J usage is TRBJ1-2, with 9 bases identical to TRBD1. The CDR3 runs 19 residues. Germline CDR1 is SQVTM and CDR2 is ANQGSEA. Trimming cost V 3 bases and J 2 bases; bases outside gene matches: 19. CDR3 loop: CSVESGRPFRDRENYGYTF. The CDR3 bases are TGCAGCGTTGAGTCGGGGCGTCCGTTTCGGGACAGGGAAAACTATGGCTACACCTTC.

Only a few counts were recorded for this clone. This sequence joins TRBV6-6 and TRBJ2-1; a possible D gene is TRBD2 (5 bases). The CDR3 length is 14 residues. Germline V gene data show CDR1 as MNHNY and CDR2 as SVGAGI (reference sequence). Trimming stripped 6 bases from V and 1 base from J, with 10 bases between. In DNA, the CDR3 is TGTGCCAGCAGGCACGGGAAATCCTACAATGAGCAGTTCTTC. Encoded protein: CASRHGKSYNEQFF.

A few counts support this clone. This chain links TRBV19 with TRBJ1-3; D unclear. The CDR3 length is 14 residues. Trimming took off 7 bases at V and 0 bases at J, with 10 bases between the two ends. CDR1 and CDR2 from the germline V gene are LNHDA and SQIVND (reference sequence). In nucleotides, the CDR3 is TGTGCCAGTAAAGCACCGAGCTCTGGAAACACCATATATTTT. Encoded protein: CASKAPSSGNTIYF.

This chain uses TRBV4-3 with TRBJ2-7; D may be TRBD2 (6 bases). V gave up 4 bases and J gave up 5 bases, with 18 bases separating them. From germline, CDR1 is LGHNA and CDR2 YSLEER. The CDR3 is 15 amino acids. CDR3 in DNA: TGCGCCAGCAGCCCTGAGGGCCAGCGGGTCCACGAGCAGTACTTC. It translates to CASSPEGQRVHEQYF.

The rearrangement uses TRBV5-6 and TRBJ1-3; possible D gene TRBD1, 6 bases. The V and J ends lost 4 bases and 2 bases respectively, with 19 bases between them. Germline-derived CDR1 and CDR2 are SGHDT and YYEEEE. This CDR3 contains 17 residues. CDR3 sequence reads: CASSVRMRRGPGNTIYF. The CDR3 DNA is TGTGCCAGCAGCGTCCGAATGCGGCGGGGGCCTGGAAACACCATATATTTT.

This rearrangement joins TRBV5-1 to TRBJ2-1; 7 nucleotides match TRBD2. This CDR3 has 15 amino acids. V lost 0 bases and J lost 5; bases outside the gene matches: 5. Germline CDR1 reads SGHRS; CDR2 reads YFSETQ. The CDR3 protein is CASSLARGGNNEQFF. The CDR3 nucleotides read TGCGCCAGCAGCTTGGCGCGCGGGGGAAACAATGAGCAGTTCTTC.

The V gene is TRBV9, the J gene TRBJ1-2; 7 bases fit TRBD1. Per the germline V gene, CDR1 is SGDLS and CDR2 is YYNGEE. J was trimmed by 2 bases and V by 0 bases; bases with no gene match: 19. The CDR3 is 20 amino acids. This CDR3 reads CASSVGQSVTGVSMNYGYTF. The CDR3 DNA is TGTGCCAGCAGCGTAGGACAATCGGTTACAGGGGTCTCTATGAACTATGGCTACACCTTC.

This chain joins TRBV12-5 and TRBJ2-5, with D tentatively TRBD1 (6 bases). The germline gives CDR1 LGHNT, CDR2 FRNRAP. V was pared by 5 bases and J by 7 bases, with 26 bases between. The CDR3 consists of 17 residues. The CDR3 DNA reads as TGTGCTAGTGGTCCCCCTGACAGGCAGCAGCCGGATGGGACCCAGTACTTC. This gives the protein CASGPPDRQQPDGTQYF.

The V and J genes are TRBV9 and TRBJ2-1; TRBD2 might be the D (5 bases). Germline CDR1 and CDR2: SGDLS and YYNGEE. This CDR3 comprises 14 residues. V dropped 3 bases and J dropped 4 bases, with 11 bases sitting between them. The CDR3 nucleotides are TGTGCCAGCAGCGAGCGGTGGGGTTACAATGAGCAGTTCTTC. It is translated as CASSERWGYNEQFF.

This rearrangement joins TRBV5-1 to TRBJ1-1; D is unresolved. Trimming removed 0 bases from V and 3 bases from J, with 15 bases in between. The germline gives CDR1 SGHRS, CDR2 YFSETQ. CDR3 length: 16 residues. The CDR3 reads CASSLARPRTDTEAFF. The CDR3 DNA reads as TGCGCCAGCAGCTTGGCGCGACCTCGCACAGACACTGAAGCTTTCTTT.

The V gene is TRBV30, the J gene TRBJ2-3; 8 bases agree with TRBD2. The CDR3 runs 11 residues. The germline V gene encodes CDR1 GTSNPN and CDR2 SVGIG (reference sequence). DNA of the CDR3: TGTAAGCGGGAGATGCAAGATACGCAGTATTTT. This sequence encodes CKREMQDTQYF. The variable domain in full, completed from reference TRBV30 and TRBJ2-3, reads SQTIHQWPATLVQPVGSPLSLECTVEGTSNPNLYWYRQAAGRGLQLLFYSVGIGQISSEVPQNLSASRPQDRQFILSSKKLLLSDSGFYLCKREMQDTQYFGPGTRLTVL.

The V gene is TRBV28, the J gene TRBJ1-2; 12 nucleotides match TRBD1. This CDR3 spans 14 amino acids. The junction had 6 bases not matched to a gene; V was cut back by 5 bases and J by 8 bases. Germline CDR1 and CDR2: MDHEN and SYDVKM. This CDR3 is CASSEGQGAGGYTF. In DNA form, the CDR3 reads TGTGCCAGCAGTGAGGGACAGGGGGCGGGAGGCTACACCTTC.

The V and J genes are TRBV5-1 and TRBJ1-5; D unclear. The CDR3 is 15 amino acids. Germline CDR1 SGHRS, CDR2 YFSETQ. The V gene lost 0 bases and the J gene lost 4 bases, with 11 bases spanning the gap. The CDR3 here is CASSLGVGGNQPQHF. For the CDR3, the DNA is TGCGCCAGCAGCTTGGGAGTAGGAGGGAATCAGCCCCAGCATTTT.

The chain couples TRBV5-5 to TRBJ1-5, with 9 bases that match TRBD1. CDR3 size: 15 residues. CDR1 and CDR2 from the germline V gene are SGHKS and YYEKEE (reference sequence). V shed 4 bases, J shed 5 bases, and the junction held 7 bases outside the gene matches. DNA for the CDR3: TGTGCCAGCAGCGCAGTCCGGGACAGGGATCAGCCCCAGCATTTT. The encoded protein is CASSAVRDRDQPQHF.

The chain recombines TRBV11-3 with TRBJ2-2; a weak D match, TRBD2 (6 bases). Germline lookup yields CDR1 SGHNT and CDR2 YENEEA. V lost 3 bases and J 5 bases, leaving 13 bases between the germline ends. CDR3 length: 15 residues. The CDR3 DNA reads TGTGCCAGCAGCTTTGTAGCGGAGCCGACCGGGGAGCTGTTTTTT. Residues: CASSFVAEPTGELFF.